These 30 T cell receptor beta chains were sequenced from one sample in a study of OX40 agonist ivuxolimab in advanced cancers. Sequencing was performed with immunoSEQ multiplex PCR; in TCRdb, only in-frame clones are kept and a portion is missing. The sample contains roughly 60,000 clones, more than 80% of which appear only once. The specimen was CD4+ or CD8+ T cells sorted from blood, collected in a trial of the OX40 agonist ivuxolimab. These receptors were obtained from an adult with an advanced solid tumor such as melanoma, head and neck, liver or kidney cancer.

This chain joins TRBV29-1 and TRBJ2-1; the match to TRBD1 covers 7 bases. The V and J ends lost 0 bases and 7 bases, in that order; junction bases with no gene match: 9. Germline CDR1 is SQVTM and CDR2 is ANQGSEA. CDR3 length equals 15 residues. CDR3 sequence: CSVEDPQGLVNEQFF. CDR3 sequence (DNA): TGCAGCGTTGAAGATCCACAGGGGTTAGTAAATGAGCAGTTCTTC.

The CDR3 spells CASWMNTEAFF. In DNA form, the CDR3 reads TGTGCCAGTTGGATGAACACTGAAGCTTTCTTT. The rearrangement joins TRBV6-1 to TRBJ1-1; D uncertain. V was cut by 9 bases and J by 0 bases, with 5 bases left in between. There are 11 residues in the CDR3. The V gene's germline CDR1 is MNHNS and CDR2 SASEGT.

J is TRBJ1-1 and V is TRBV7-2, with unresolved D. The CDR3 is made up of 13 amino acids. V was clipped by 1 base and J by 5 bases, with 8 bases between them. Germline V gene sequence: CDR1 SGHTA, CDR2 FQGNSA. As DNA, the CDR3 is TGTGCCAGCAGCTTAGGGGTGGGGACTGAAGCTTTCTTT. Protein product: CASSLGVGTEAFF.

V is TRBV29-1 and J is TRBJ2-1; no clear D. V was trimmed by 6 bases and J by 8 bases, leaving 20 bases between them. This CDR3 region has 14 residues. Germline CDR1 and CDR2: SQVTM and ANQGSEA. This CDR3 is CSVKSDLRRDEQFF. In nucleotides, the CDR3 is TGCAGCGTGAAATCCGACCTGCGGAGAGATGAGCAGTTCTTC.

This clone has a single count. The genes are TRBV10-2 and TRBJ1-1; no reliable D call. With 6 bases removed from V and 1 base from J, the gap between germline ends came to 15 bases. The CDR3 is 15 amino acids. CDR1 and CDR2 (germline): WSHSY, SAAADI. The chain's CDR3 is CASSPVLGSNTEAFF. DNA for the CDR3: TGCGCCAGCAGCCCAGTTTTGGGTTCGAACACTGAAGCTTTCTTT.

This clone was counted a single time. This chain uses TRBV27 with TRBJ2-2, with D maybe TRBD2 (5 bases). Germline V gives CDR1 MNHEY, CDR2 SMNVEV (reference sequence). V shed 2 bases and J shed 7 bases, with 14 bases lying between them. The CDR3 totals 15 residues. The CDR3 bases are TGTGCCAGCAGTTTAAGGACTGGAGTCAACGGGGAGCTGTTTTTT. Translating it yields CASSLRTGVNGELFF.

V usage is TRBV5-1 and J usage is TRBJ2-3, with D hard to call. CDR3 size: 14 residues. Germline loops: CDR1 SGHRS, CDR2 YFSETQ. Trimming removed 1 base from V and 0 bases from J, with 6 bases in between. CDR3 bases: TGCGCCAGCAGCTTGTTCAGTAGCACAGATACGCAGTATTTT. The encoded protein is CASSLFSSTDTQYF. The full variable domain, in which reference TRBV5-1 and TRBJ2-3 provide the parts outside the CDR3, is KAGVTQTPRYLIKTRGQQVTLSCSPISGHRSVSWYQQTPGQGLQFLFEYFSETQRNKGNFPGRFSGRQFSNSRSEMNVSTLELGDSALYLCASSLFSSTDTQYFGPGTRLTVL.

The CDR3 loop reads CASSSGLAGGRELFF. CDR3 coding DNA: TGTGCCAGCAGCTCAGGACTAGCGGGGGGCCGGGAGCTGTTTTTT. This chain joins TRBV13 and TRBJ2-2, with 14 bases identical to TRBD2. The germline gives CDR1 PRHDT, CDR2 FYEKMQ (reference sequence). The CDR3 loop spans 15 amino acids. With 4 bases clipped from V and 9 bases from J, the junction kept 4 bases outside the gene matches.

This clone was counted a single time. V gene TRBV27 combines with J gene TRBJ1-2; no clear D. V was clipped by 5 bases and J by 7 bases, with 5 bases between them. CDR3 length: 10 residues. Germline V gives CDR1 MNHEY, CDR2 SMNVEV (reference sequence). CDR3 loop: CASSIGGYTF. CDR3 in DNA: TGTGCCAGCAGTATCGGTGGCTACACCTTC.

V is TRBV6-1 and J is TRBJ1-2; the D gene is possibly TRBD1 (5 bases). The germline gives CDR1 MNHNS, CDR2 SASEGT. Deletions cut 2 bases from V and 4 bases from J, with 14 bases between. This CDR3 has 15 residues. The CDR3 here is CASSEWVRAGYGYTF. The CDR3 region has the DNA TGTGCCAGCAGTGAATGGGTCAGGGCGGGCTATGGCTACACCTTC.

V gene TRBV20-1 combines with J gene TRBJ1-1; weak D call: TRBD1 (5 bases). CDR1 is DFQATT, CDR2 SNEGSKA, per germline (reference sequence). The CDR3 has 10 residues. The CDR3, as DNA: TGCAGCCAATCCCCAGGGTTGGTTTTCTTT. Its protein product is CSQSPGLVFF.

The chain joins TRBV14 to TRBJ2-1; a possible D gene is TRBD2 (6 bases). V was cut by 4 bases and J by 9 bases, with 10 bases left in between. The length of the CDR3 is 12 residues. Germline CDR1 is SGHDN and CDR2 is FVKESK. CDR3 protein: CASSPGAAEQFF. CDR3 DNA: TGTGCCAGCAGCCCGGGAGCCGCTGAGCAGTTCTTC.

V is TRBV5-6 and J is TRBJ1-1, with 8 bases identical to TRBD1. The CDR3 totals 15 residues. Germline lookup yields CDR1 SGHDT and CDR2 YYEEEE. Trimming removed 2 bases from V and 0 bases from J; junction bases left unmatched: 3. The CDR3 protein is CASSLQGDLNTEAFF. CDR3 nucleotide sequence: TGTGCCAGCAGCTTACAGGGGGATTTGAACACTGAAGCTTTCTTT.

The CDR3 nucleotides are TGTGCCACCCATGTCCGGGACAGGAAATCCGGGGCCAACGTCCTGACTTTC. Translation: CATHVRDRKSGANVLTF. The chain uses TRBV2 and TRBJ2-6; TRBD1 agrees at 8 bases. Germline V gene lookup returns CDR1 SNHLY and CDR2 FYNNEI. The CDR3 is 17 amino acids. Trimming removed 10 bases from V and 4 bases from J; junction bases left unmatched: 15.

V is TRBV6-6 and J is TRBJ2-5; the match to TRBD1 covers 7 bases. With V trimmed by 2 bases and J by 2 bases, 2 bases remained unmatched. This CDR3 comprises 14 residues. CDR1 is MNHNY and CDR2 is SVGAGI in the germline V gene (reference sequence). CDR3 DNA sequence: TGTGCCAGCAGTTACGACAGGGTTCAAGAGACCCAGTACTTC. This sequence encodes CASSYDRVQETQYF.

V and J are TRBV7-8 and TRBJ1-1, with D maybe TRBD1 (5 bases). Per germline, CDR1 SGHVS and CDR2 FQNEAQ. The CDR3 has 13 residues. V shed 5 bases and J shed 2 bases, with 9 bases lying between them. The CDR3 loop is CASSRGLNTEAFF. In nucleotides, the CDR3 is TGTGCCAGCAGCCGGGGCCTCAACACTGAAGCTTTCTTT.

The rearrangement links TRBV30 to TRBJ2-3, with 7 bases that match TRBD2. In germline, CDR1 is GTSNPN, CDR2 SVGIG (reference sequence). The junction had 16 bases not matched to a gene; V was cut back by 3 bases and J by 4 bases. This CDR3 has 17 amino acids. CDR3 nucleotide sequence: TGTGCCTGGAGGGTTAGACTAGCAGCCCCTTTCGCAGATACGCAGTATTTT. Translated, it gives CAWRVRLAAPFADTQYF.

The gene calls are TRBV4-1 and TRBJ2-7, with TRBD1 matching 9 bases. Germline V gene sequence: CDR1 MGHRA, CDR2 YSYEKL. V was clipped by 2 bases and J by 3 bases; unmatched bases: 8. The CDR3 sequence is 16 residues long. CDR3 DNA: TGCGCCAGCAGCCAAACTACCGGGACAGGGTTCTACGAGCAGTACTTC. The encoded protein is CASSQTTGTGFYEQYF.

The rearrangement joins TRBV28 to TRBJ1-2, with 8 bases matching TRBD1. V gave up 6 bases and J gave up 9 bases; unmatched junction bases: 9. CDR3 length: 13 residues. From germline, CDR1 is MDHEN and CDR2 SYDVKM. In nucleotides, the CDR3 is TGTGCCAGCAGGATCAGGGGGCTTATTAGCTACACCTTC. The encoded protein is CASRIRGLISYTF.

This clone was recorded once. V usage is TRBV30 and J usage is TRBJ1-2; D gene ambiguous. The length of the CDR3 is 12 residues. The V end lost 4 bases, the J end lost 3 bases, and 9 bases lay between the germline ends. CDR1 is GTSNPN, CDR2 SVGIG, per germline (reference sequence). The CDR3 reads CAWTISDYGYTF. In nucleotides, the CDR3 is TGTGCCTGGACTATTTCTGACTATGGCTACACCTTC.

The chain employs TRBV10-3 and TRBJ2-2; 8 positions agree with TRBD2. This CDR3 spans 14 amino acids. J was trimmed by 3 bases and V by 9 bases; bases with no gene match: 6. Per the germline V gene, CDR1 is ENHRY and CDR2 is SYGVKD. CDR3 loop: CAISFGRDTGELFF. The CDR3 nucleotides read TGTGCCATTTCCTTCGGGAGGGACACCGGGGAGCTGTTTTTT.

This rearrangement joins TRBV13 to TRBJ2-1; D may be TRBD1 (6 bases). Germline CDR1 reads PRHDT; CDR2 reads FYEKMQ (reference sequence). The CDR3 covers 13 residues. The V and J ends lost 9 bases and 0 bases respectively, with 9 bases between them. This chain's CDR3 is CASGQSSYNEQFF. In DNA, the CDR3 is TGTGCCAGTGGACAGAGCTCCTACAATGAGCAGTTCTTC.

This sequence joins TRBV5-4 and TRBJ2-5; 12 bases map to TRBD2. The closer fit of TRBJ2-7 to the DNA end suggests the J call may be wrong. The CDR3 sequence is 14 residues long. CDR1 SGHNT and CDR2 YYREEE come from the germline V gene (reference sequence). In nucleotides, the CDR3 is TGTGCCTACCGACTAGCGGGAGTGCTCGACGAGCAGTACTTC. Residues: CAYRLAGVLDEQYF.

The J gene is TRBJ1-2, the V gene TRBV27; TRBD1 aligns across 9 bases. The V segment lost 0 bases and the J segment 6 bases; nucleotides outside the gene matches: 2. The germline gives CDR1 MNHEY, CDR2 SMNVEV (reference sequence). The CDR3 is 14 residues long. CDR3 bases: TGTGCCAGCAGTTTATCCGGGACAGGGAATGGCTACACCTTC. Translation gives CASSLSGTGNGYTF.

This clone was observed a single time. The rearrangement links TRBV10-3 to TRBJ1-5; D may be TRBD1 (5 bases). V lost 3 bases and J 0 bases, leaving 12 bases between the germline ends. CDR3 size: 16 residues. Germline V gene sequence: CDR1 ENHRY, CDR2 SYGVKD. This CDR3 reads CAISDHRDSSNQPQHF. The CDR3 DNA sequence: TGTGCCATCAGTGATCACCGGGACTCTAGCAATCAGCCCCAGCATTTT.

This chain connects TRBV29-1 to TRBJ1-2; D uncertain. Trimming cost V 7 bases and J 6 bases, with 9 bases left between them. The CDR3 consists of 10 residues. Germline V gene lookup returns CDR1 SQVTM and CDR2 ANQGSEA. This CDR3 reads CSAPGNGYTF. The DNA of the CDR3 is TGCAGCGCTCCGGGGAATGGCTACACCTTC.

The sample holds one count of this clone. This chain joins TRBV9 and TRBJ2-7; D perhaps matches TRBD2 (5 bases). There are 13 residues in the CDR3. The germline V gene has CDR1 SGDLS and CDR2 YYNGEE. V lost 0 bases and J 3 bases, leaving 7 bases between the germline ends. The CDR3 is CASSVGAGYEQYF. DNA for the CDR3: TGTGCCAGCAGCGTAGGGGCGGGCTACGAGCAGTACTTC. Full variable domain (missing parts from reference TRBV9 and TRBJ2-7): DSGVTQTPKHLITATGQRVTLRCSPRSGDLSVYWYQQSLDQGLQFLIQYYNGEERAKGNILERFSAQQFPDLHSELNLSSLELGDSALYFCASSVGAGYEQYFGPGTRLTVT.

V usage is TRBV19 and J usage is TRBJ1-1; no clear D gene. Trimming took 4 bases from V and 6 from J, leaving 6 bases between them. Germline V gene lookup returns CDR1 LNHDA and CDR2 SQIVND (reference sequence). This CDR3 has 11 amino acids. CDR3 sequence: CASSTSSEAFF. In DNA form, the CDR3 reads TGTGCCAGTAGTACAAGTTCTGAAGCTTTCTTT.

The chain has TRBV19 and TRBJ2-3; D not resolved. The CDR3 has 14 amino acids. The germline V and J ends were trimmed by 1 base and 0 bases, with 5 bases remaining between them. Germline V gives CDR1 LNHDA, CDR2 SQIVND (reference sequence). Here the CDR3 reads CASSIAGSTDTQYF. CDR3 coding DNA: TGTGCCAGTAGTATAGCTGGAAGCACAGATACGCAGTATTTT.

This clone has more than one count but fewer than ten. The rearrangement links TRBV7-3 to TRBJ2-1; 7 nucleotides line up with TRBD2. The CDR3 consists of 14 residues. Germline V gene data show CDR1 as SGHTA and CDR2 as FQGTGA. V shed 5 bases and J 5 bases; nucleotides not matched to a gene: 6. CDR3 sequence: CASSPLGGDNEQFF. The DNA of the CDR3 is TGTGCCAGCAGCCCCCTGGGGGGGGACAATGAGCAGTTCTTC.